One TCR beta chain is described in this entry. The antigen is not known. Vbeta (60) and Jbeta (13) primers were used in the PCR. TCRdb's table, derived via immunoSEQ multiplex PCR, lists solely in-frame clones and lacks some. The top ten hold around 22% of the sample, which has tens of thousands of clones, around 77% seen once. The sample belongs to a study of cytomegalovirus exposure and HLA in healthy donors. Study-level results: An analysis was carried out at a later point. It showed that HLA-associated TCR beta chains were more clonally expanded than equally common non-associated chains. A later analysis associated 16,951 TCR beta sequences with HLA alleles at a 0.05 false discovery rate. Certain indistinguishable V segments, among them TRBV6-2 and TRBV6-3, were excluded. TCR beta chain V- and J-gene trimming was linked, in a later analysis, to a missense variant in DCLRE1C.

In germline, CDR1 is LNHDA, CDR2 SQIVND (reference sequence). The length of the CDR3 is 17 residues. Trimming cost V 8 bases and J 1 base, with 23 bases left between them. This TCR came from a woman between 40 and 55 years old in good health and CMV-seropositive. Sequencing was carried out using PBMCs. The gene calls are TRBV19 and TRBJ1-1, with TRBD1 as a possible D gene (5 bases). In DNA form, the CDR3 reads TGTGCCAGTGGGGAGGGGACCTCCCGCTGGGGGAACACTGAAGCTTTCTTT. Protein product: CASGEGTSRWGNTEAFF.